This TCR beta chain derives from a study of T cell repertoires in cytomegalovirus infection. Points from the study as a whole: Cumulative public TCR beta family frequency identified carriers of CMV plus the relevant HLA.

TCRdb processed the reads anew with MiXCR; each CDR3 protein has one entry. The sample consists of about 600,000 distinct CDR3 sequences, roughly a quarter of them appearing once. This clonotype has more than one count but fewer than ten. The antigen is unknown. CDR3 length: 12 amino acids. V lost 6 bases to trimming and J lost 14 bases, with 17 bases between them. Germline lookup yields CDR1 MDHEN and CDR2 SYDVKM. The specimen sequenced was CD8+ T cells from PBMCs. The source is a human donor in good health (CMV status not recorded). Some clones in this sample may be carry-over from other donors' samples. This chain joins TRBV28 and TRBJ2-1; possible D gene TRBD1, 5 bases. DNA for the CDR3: TGTGCCAGCAGAGATACCACAGGATTGGAGTTCTTC. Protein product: CASRDTTGLEFF.